This TCR beta chain derives from a study of graft-versus-host responses after intestinal transplantation. Study-level background: In this cohort, recipients had multivisceral, liver-intestinal, or isolated intestinal transplants.

Some clones are missing from TCRdb's copy, which holds only in-frame ones; the method was immunoSEQ multiplex PCR. The sample lists 7,000 to 9,000 clones, less than 40% occurring once. The germline V gene encodes CDR1 SGHVS and CDR2 FNYEAQ. CDR3 size: 13 residues. V was clipped by 8 bases and J by 2 bases, with 13 bases between them. This clone is medium-sized (0.01 to 0.1%) within its sample. The origin of this receptor is a human patient who was an organ donor for intestinal transplantation. The chain employs TRBV7-6 and TRBJ2-7; perhaps TRBD1 as D (6 bases). Sequences were derived from alloreactive CD4+ T cells from a mixed lymphocyte reaction culture, sampled before transplantation. As for subset: CFSE-low proliferating T cells sorted from roughly six-day pre-transplant mixed lymphocyte reaction (GvH or HvG direction). CDR3 residues: CASARDRTYEQYF. CDR3 bases: TGTGCCAGCGCGAGAGACAGGACCTACGAGCAGTACTTC.